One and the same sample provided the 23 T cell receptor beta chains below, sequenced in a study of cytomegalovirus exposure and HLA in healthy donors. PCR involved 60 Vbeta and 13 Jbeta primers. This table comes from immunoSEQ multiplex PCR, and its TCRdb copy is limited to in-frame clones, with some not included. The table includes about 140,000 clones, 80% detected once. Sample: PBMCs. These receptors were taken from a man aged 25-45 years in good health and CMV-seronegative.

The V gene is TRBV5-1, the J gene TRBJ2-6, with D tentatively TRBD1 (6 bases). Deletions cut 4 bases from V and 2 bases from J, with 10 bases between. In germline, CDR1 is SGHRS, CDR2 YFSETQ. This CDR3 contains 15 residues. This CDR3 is CASSPGQPGANVLTF. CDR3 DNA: TGCGCCAGCAGCCCAGGACAGCCTGGGGCCAACGTCCTGACTTTC.

In DNA form, the CDR3 reads TGTGCCAGCAGTCCCGACCAGACAGTTTGGGACTCCTACGAGCAGTACTTC. It encodes CASSPDQTVWDSYEQYF. This chain joins TRBV28 and TRBJ2-7; D may be TRBD1 (5 bases). Trimming pared 5 bases from V and 0 bases from J, leaving 20 bases between. This CDR3 region has 17 residues. Germline assignment: CDR1 MDHEN and CDR2 SYDVKM.

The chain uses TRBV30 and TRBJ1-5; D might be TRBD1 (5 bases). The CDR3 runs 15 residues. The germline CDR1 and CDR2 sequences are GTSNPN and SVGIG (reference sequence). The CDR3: CASGPWGGSNQPQHF. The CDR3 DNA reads TGTGCGTCCGGACCCTGGGGGGGTAGCAATCAGCCCCAGCATTTT.

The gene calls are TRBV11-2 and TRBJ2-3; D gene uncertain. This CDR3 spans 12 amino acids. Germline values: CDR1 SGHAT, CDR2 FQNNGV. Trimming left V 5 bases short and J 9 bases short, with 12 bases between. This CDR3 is CASSTSAVTQYF. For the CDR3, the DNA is TGTGCCAGCAGCACCAGTGCCGTAACGCAGTATTTT.

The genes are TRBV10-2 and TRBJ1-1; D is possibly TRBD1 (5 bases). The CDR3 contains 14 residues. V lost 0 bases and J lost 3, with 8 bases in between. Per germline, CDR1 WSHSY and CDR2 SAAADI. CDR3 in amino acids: CASSESAGYTEAFF. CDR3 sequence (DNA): TGCGCCAGCAGTGAGTCTGCAGGGTACACTGAAGCTTTCTTT.

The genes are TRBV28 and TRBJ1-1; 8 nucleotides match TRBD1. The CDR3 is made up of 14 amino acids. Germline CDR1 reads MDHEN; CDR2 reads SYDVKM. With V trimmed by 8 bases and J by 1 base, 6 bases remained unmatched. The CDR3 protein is CASVQTGENTEAFF. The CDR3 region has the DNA TGTGCCAGCGTACAGACAGGGGAGAACACTGAAGCTTTCTTT.

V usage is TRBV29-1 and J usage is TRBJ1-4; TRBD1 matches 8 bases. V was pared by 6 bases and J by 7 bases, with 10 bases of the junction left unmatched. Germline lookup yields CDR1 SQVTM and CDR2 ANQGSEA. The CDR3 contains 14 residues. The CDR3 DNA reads TGCAGCGTGAAGCCGGGACAGGCGGGTGAAAAACTGTTTTTT. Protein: CSVKPGQAGEKLFF. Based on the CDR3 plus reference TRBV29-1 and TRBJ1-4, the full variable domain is SAVISQKPSRDICQRGTSLTIQCQVDSQVTMMFWYRQQPGQSLTLIATANQGSEATYESGFVIDKFPISRPNLTFSTLTVSNMSPEDSSIYLCSVKPGQAGEKLFFGSGTQLSVL.

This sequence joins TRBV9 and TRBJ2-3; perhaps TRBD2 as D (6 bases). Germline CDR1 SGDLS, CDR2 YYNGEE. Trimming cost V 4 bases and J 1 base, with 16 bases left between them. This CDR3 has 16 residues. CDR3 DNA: TGTGCCAGCAGCTTTTTTGGAGCTAGCGGCACAGATACGCAGTATTTT. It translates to CASSFFGASGTDTQYF. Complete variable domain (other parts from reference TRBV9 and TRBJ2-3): DSGVTQTPKHLITATGQRVTLRCSPRSGDLSVYWYQQSLDQGLQFLIQYYNGEERAKGNILERFSAQQFPDLHSELNLSSLELGDSALYFCASSFFGASGTDTQYFGPGTRLTVL.

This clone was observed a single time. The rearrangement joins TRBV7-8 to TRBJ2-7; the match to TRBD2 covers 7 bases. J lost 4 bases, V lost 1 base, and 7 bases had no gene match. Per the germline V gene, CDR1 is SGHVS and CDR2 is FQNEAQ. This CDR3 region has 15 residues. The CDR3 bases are TGTGCCAGCAGCTTAGGTGCTAGCGGCCTATACGAGCAGTACTTC. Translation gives CASSLGASGLYEQYF.

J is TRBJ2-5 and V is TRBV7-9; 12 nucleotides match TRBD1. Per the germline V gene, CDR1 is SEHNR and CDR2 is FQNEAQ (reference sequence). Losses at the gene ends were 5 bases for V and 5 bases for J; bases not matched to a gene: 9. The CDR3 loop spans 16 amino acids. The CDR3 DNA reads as TGTGCCAGCAGCAGAGGGACAGGGGGCGAGCGGGAGACCCAGTACTTC. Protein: CASSRGTGGERETQYF.

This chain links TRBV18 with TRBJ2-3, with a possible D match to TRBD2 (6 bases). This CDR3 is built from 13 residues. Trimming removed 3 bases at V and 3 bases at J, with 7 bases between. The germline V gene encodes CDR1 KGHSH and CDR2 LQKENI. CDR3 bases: TGTGCCAGCTCACCCGGGGGAACAGATACGCAGTATTTT. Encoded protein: CASSPGGTDTQYF. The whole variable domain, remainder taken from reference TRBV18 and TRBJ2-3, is NAGVMQNPRHLVRRRGQEARLRCSPMKGHSHVYWYRQLPEEGLKFMVYLQKENIIDESGMPKERFSAEFPKEGPSILRIQQVVRGDSAAYFCASSPGGTDTQYFGPGTRLTVL.

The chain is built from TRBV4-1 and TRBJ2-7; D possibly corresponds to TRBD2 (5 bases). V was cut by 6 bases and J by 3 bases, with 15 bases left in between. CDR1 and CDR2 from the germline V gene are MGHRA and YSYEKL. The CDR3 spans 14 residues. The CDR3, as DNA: TGCGCCAGCAGTCCCGGACTCCAAAACTACGAGCAGTACTTC. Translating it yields CASSPGLQNYEQYF.

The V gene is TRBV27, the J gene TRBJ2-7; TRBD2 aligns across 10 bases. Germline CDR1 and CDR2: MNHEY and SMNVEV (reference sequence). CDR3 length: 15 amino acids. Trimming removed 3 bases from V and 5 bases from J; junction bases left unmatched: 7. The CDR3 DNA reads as TGTGCCAGCAGTTTGGCTAGCGGGAGCGGCCACGAGCAGTACTTC. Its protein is CASSLASGSGHEQYF.

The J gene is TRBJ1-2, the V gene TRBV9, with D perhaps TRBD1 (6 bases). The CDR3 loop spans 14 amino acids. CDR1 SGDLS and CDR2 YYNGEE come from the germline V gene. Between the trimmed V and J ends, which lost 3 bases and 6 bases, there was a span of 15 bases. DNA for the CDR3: TGTGCCAGCAGCGGACCCAGGGGAAGGAATGGCTACACCTTC. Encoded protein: CASSGPRGRNGYTF.

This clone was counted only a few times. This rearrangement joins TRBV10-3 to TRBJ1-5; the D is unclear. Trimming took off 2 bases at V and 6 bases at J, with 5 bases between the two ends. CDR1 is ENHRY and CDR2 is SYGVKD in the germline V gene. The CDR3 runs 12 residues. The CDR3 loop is CAISETVQPQHF. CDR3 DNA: TGTGCCATCAGTGAGACAGTTCAGCCCCAGCATTTT.

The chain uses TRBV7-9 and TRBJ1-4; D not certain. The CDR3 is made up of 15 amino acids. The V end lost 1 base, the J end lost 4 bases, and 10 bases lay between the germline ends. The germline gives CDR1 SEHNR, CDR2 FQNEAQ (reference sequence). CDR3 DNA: TGTGCCAGCAGCTTAGATTCGGGATTTAATGAAAAACTGTTTTTT. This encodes CASSLDSGFNEKLFF.

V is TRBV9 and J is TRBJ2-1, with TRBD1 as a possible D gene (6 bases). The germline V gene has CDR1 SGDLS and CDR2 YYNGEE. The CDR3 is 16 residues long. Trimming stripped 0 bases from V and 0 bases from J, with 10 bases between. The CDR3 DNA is TGTGCCAGCAGCGTAGGACAGGTGGTCTCCTACAATGAGCAGTTCTTC. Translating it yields CASSVGQVVSYNEQFF. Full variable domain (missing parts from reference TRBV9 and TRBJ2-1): DSGVTQTPKHLITATGQRVTLRCSPRSGDLSVYWYQQSLDQGLQFLIQYYNGEERAKGNILERFSAQQFPDLHSELNLSSLELGDSALYFCASSVGQVVSYNEQFFGPGTRLTVL.

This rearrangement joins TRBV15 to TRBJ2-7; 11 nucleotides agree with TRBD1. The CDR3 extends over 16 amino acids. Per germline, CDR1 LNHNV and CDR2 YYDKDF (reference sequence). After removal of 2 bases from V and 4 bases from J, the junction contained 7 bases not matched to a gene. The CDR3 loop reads CATSRPGTGGLYEQYF. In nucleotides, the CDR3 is TGTGCCACCAGCAGACCCGGGACAGGGGGTTTATACGAGCAGTACTTC. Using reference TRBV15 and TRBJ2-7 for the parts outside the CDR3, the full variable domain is DAMVIQNPRYQVTQFGKPVTLSCSQTLNHNVMYWYQQKSSQAPKLLFHYYDKDFNNEADTPDNFQSRRPNTSFCFLDIRSPGLGDTAMYLCATSRPGTGGLYEQYFGPGTRLTVT.

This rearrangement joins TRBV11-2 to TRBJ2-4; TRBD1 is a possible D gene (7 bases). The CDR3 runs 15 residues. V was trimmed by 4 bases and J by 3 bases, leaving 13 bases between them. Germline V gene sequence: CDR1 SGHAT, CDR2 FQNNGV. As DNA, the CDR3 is TGTGCCAGCAGCTCACAGCAGGGGGGCAAAAACATTCAGTACTTC. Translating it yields CASSSQQGGKNIQYF.

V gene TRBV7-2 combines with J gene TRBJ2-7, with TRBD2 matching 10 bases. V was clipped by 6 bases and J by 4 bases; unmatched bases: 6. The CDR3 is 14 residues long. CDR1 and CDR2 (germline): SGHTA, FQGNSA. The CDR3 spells CASRPPSGRYEQYF. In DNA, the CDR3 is TGTGCCAGCAGACCGCCTAGCGGGAGATACGAGCAGTACTTC.

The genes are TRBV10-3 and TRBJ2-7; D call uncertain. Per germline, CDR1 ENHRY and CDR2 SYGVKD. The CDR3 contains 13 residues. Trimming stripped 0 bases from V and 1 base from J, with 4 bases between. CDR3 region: CAISESGSYEQYF. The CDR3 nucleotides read TGTGCCATCAGTGAGTCCGGGTCCTACGAGCAGTACTTC.

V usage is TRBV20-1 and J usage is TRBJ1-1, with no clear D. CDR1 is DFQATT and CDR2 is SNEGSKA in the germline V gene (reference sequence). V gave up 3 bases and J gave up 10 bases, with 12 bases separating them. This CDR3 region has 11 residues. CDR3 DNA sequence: TGCAGTGCTAGGATGGGGAGCGTAGCTTTCTTT. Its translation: CSARMGSVAFF.

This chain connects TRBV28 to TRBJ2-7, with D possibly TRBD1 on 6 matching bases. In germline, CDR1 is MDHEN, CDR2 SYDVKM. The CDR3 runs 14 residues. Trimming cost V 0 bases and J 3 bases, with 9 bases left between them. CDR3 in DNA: TGTGCCAGCAGTTTATGGGGGGCGGGCTACGAGCAGTACTTC. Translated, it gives CASSLWGAGYEQYF.